This T cell receptor beta chain is from a study of blood T cell repertoires in COVID-19. Overall study: T cells, B-cell-depleted T cells, or PBMCs supplied cDNA or gDNA.

The CDR3 is 13 amino acids. Germline CDR1 is GTSNPN and CDR2 is SVGIG (reference sequence). V lost 4 bases to trimming and J lost 7 bases; unmatched junction nucleotides: 3. Sequenced by immunoSEQ multiplex PCR; TCRdb stores in-frame clones only, minus some. The sample has about 150,000 clones, around 80% seen once. This TCR was sampled from a man between 60 and 75 years old with active or convalescent COVID-19. The sample taken for sequencing was peripheral blood. The gene calls are TRBV30 and TRBJ1-6; 8 nucleotides line up with TRBD1. CDR3 DNA: TGTGCCTGGACTAGACAGGGGAATTCACCCCTCCACTTT. Encoded protein: CAWTRQGNSPLHF.